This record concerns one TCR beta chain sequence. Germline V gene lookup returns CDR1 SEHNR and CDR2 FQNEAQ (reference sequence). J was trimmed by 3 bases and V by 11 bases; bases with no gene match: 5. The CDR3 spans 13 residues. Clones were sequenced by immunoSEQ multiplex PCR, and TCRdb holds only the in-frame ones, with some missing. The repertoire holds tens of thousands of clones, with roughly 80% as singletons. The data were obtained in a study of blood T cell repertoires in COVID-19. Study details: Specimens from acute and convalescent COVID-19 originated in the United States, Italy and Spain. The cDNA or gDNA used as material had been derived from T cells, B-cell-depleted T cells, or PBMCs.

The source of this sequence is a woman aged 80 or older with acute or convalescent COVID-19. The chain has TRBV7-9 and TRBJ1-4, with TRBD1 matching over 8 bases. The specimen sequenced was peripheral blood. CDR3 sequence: CAATGVANEKLFF. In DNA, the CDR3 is TGTGCCGCGACAGGGGTTGCTAATGAAAAACTGTTTTTT.